The entry below gives a single T cell receptor beta chain sequence along with its context. The antigen remains undetermined. These data come from a study of cytomegalovirus exposure and HLA in healthy donors. 60 Vbeta and 13 Jbeta primers were used in PCR. The data were produced by immunoSEQ multiplex PCR, yet TCRdb's version contains in-frame clones alone and is incomplete. Here the sample spans under 150,000 clones, around three quarters being singletons. Study-wide results and limits: In all likelihood, a cluster of highly shared sequence variants was a sequencing artifact. TCR beta sequences numbering some 17,000 were associated with HLA alleles at 0.05 false discovery rate in a later analysis. Some TCR beta chains (approximately 180 of them) were listed as cytomegalovirus-associated. In an earlier analysis, about 87% or about 30%: the productive usage of most TCR beta V segments.

This receptor was identified in a woman in her thirties or forties in good health and CMV-seropositive. The specimen sequenced was PBMCs.

The CDR3 is CASSLSQTYEQYF. The CDR3 region has the DNA TGTGCCAGCAGCTTAAGTCAGACCTACGAGCAGTACTTC. This chain uses TRBV7-8 with TRBJ2-7; D is uncertain. CDR3 size: 13 residues. The V end was cut by 2 bases, the J end by 2 bases, with 7 bases between. CDR1 and CDR2 (germline): SGHVS, FQNEAQ.